This T cell receptor (beta chain) was captured by sequencing in a study of T cells after yellow fever vaccination. Study as a whole: SMART-Seq v4 Ultra Low Input served to prepare low-cell-number fractions. Study conclusions and caveats: A minor fraction of clonotypes spanned both CD4 and CD8 compartments.

5'RACE template switching produced TCR cDNA carrying a universal primer site and UMIs. A single record per CDR3 protein comes from TCRdb applying MiXCR to the 5' RACE reads. The sample includes around 350,000 distinct CDR3 sequences, roughly 6.2% seen only once; the top ten take over 12%. This clonotype was seen a few times. Its antigen is as yet unknown. CDR1 is ENHRY, CDR2 SYGVKD, per germline. V lost 6 bases and J lost 3, with 11 bases in between. The CDR3 contains 13 residues. This rearrangement joins TRBV10-3 to TRBJ1-1, with D possibly TRBD1 on 5 matching bases. Specimen: PBMCs, collected 5 days after the yellow fever booster vaccination. The sequence derives from a man younger than 45 who received the YFV17D yellow fever vaccine. CDR3 DNA: TGTGCCATCAGCACGGGGGGGGACACTGAAGCTTTCTTT. Residues: CAISTGGDTEAFF.